This T cell receptor beta chain was sequenced during a study of T cells after yellow fever vaccination (dated by TCRdb to between 2017 and 2020). Regarding the research as a whole: The SMART-Seq v4 Ultra Low Input RNA kit was used to prepare libraries from fractions with low cell numbers. To track T-cell clones before and after primary and booster YFV17D yellow fever vaccination, bulk TCR alpha and beta repertoires were sequenced longitudinally. Two healthy male donors made up the cohort, one aged 18 to 30 years and the other aged 30 to 40 years. Blood was collected at multiple timepoints before and after primary and secondary immunization, and bulk PBMC replicates and cell subsets were isolated. The paper as a whole reports these results and caveats: Compared with the primary T-cell response, the secondary T-cell response was weaker but faster, peaking on day 5 rather than day 15. Because only a couple of donors were included in the study, the extent to which the findings can be generalized is limited. A small fraction of clonotypes showed up in both the CD4 and CD8 compartments, probably as a result of convergent recombination. After the booster, most clones that had expanded after primary vaccination were detected again (nearly 98% of CD4 and 88% of CD8), suggesting broad maintenance of memory. Computational filtering was needed because FACS-sorted repertoires could contain abundant contaminating clonotypes from the bulk population.

Measured from the cysteine to the phenylalanine, the CDR3 is 13 residues long. Of the read, only the CDR3 DNA is kept; its 39 bases are in frame from base 1. CDR1 and CDR2 are read off the germline V gene (reference sequence) as PRHDT and FYEKMQ. Relative to germline, V is 2 bases shorter and J is 6 bases shorter, with 10 bases between their ends. TCR cDNA was synthesized by 5'RACE template switching, which introduced a universal primer site and unique molecular identifiers. cDNA synthesis was primed from both the TCR alpha and TCR beta constant segments. Library amplification used two PCR steps, and the second PCR step added sample barcodes and sequencing adapters. Sequencing of libraries was done on Illumina HiSeq 2500 (2x100 bp) or NovaSeq (2x150 bp). From the authors' description of their analysis: Reads were demultiplexed and collapsed into UMI consensus sequences with MIGEC, and V(D)J alignment was performed with MiXCR. Vaccine-responding clonotypes were identified with edgeR using replicate PBMC samples, with FDR below 0.01 and a log2 fold change above 5 up to day 15 being required. Each bulk clonotype received a CD4 or CD8 identity based on whether the sequenced CD4 or CD8 repertoire contained that clonotype at higher abundance. The raw public data were reprocessed by TCRdb itself: fastp quality trimming at Q25, MiXCR clonotype calling, in-frame beta chains only. One record per CDR3 amino acid sequence lists the most common genes and DNA. The V and J calls, along with clone size, are taken from TCRdb and not from the paper's own processing. Here the sample has about 74,000 distinct CDR3 sequences; more than 5.5% occur a single time. The top ten clones comprise roughly 33% of the sample.

The treatment or condition tag for this specimen amounts to: live attenuated yellow fever vaccine strain. PBMCs were isolated from peripheral blood using a standard Ficoll-Paque protocol. Dynabeads CD4 and CD8 positive selection kits were used to isolate the CD4 and CD8 T-cell fractions. TriZol was used to extract RNA from bulk PBMCs, from CD4 and CD8 fractions, and from dextramer-positive and dextramer-negative fractions. A note on this clonotype: The specificity of this receptor is unknown. No base quality values were provided; no much bigger clone lies one nucleotide off.

This chain joins TRBV13 to TRBJ1-2; the D segment cannot be called with confidence. The sample consisted of CD8+ T cells sorted from PBMCs, taken 5 days after the first yellow fever vaccination. The source is a man between 18 and 35 years old who received the YFV17D yellow fever vaccine. CDR3 loop: CASSLTAGNGYTF. The nucleotides read TGTGCCAGCAGCTTAACGGCGGGGAATGGCTACACCTTC.